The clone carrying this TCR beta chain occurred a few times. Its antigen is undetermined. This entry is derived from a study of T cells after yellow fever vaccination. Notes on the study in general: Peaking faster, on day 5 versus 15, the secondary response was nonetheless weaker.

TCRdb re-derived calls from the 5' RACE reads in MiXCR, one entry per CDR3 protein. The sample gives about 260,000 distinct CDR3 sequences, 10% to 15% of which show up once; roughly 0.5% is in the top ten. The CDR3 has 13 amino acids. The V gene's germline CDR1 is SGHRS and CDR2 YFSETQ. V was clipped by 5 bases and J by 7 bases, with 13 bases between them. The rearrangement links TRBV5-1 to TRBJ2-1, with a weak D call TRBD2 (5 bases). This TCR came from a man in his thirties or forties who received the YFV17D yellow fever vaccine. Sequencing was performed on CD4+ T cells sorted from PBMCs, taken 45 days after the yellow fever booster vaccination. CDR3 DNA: TGCGCCAGCAGGGATAGCGAGGAAAATGAGCAGTTCTTC. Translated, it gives CASRDSEENEQFF.